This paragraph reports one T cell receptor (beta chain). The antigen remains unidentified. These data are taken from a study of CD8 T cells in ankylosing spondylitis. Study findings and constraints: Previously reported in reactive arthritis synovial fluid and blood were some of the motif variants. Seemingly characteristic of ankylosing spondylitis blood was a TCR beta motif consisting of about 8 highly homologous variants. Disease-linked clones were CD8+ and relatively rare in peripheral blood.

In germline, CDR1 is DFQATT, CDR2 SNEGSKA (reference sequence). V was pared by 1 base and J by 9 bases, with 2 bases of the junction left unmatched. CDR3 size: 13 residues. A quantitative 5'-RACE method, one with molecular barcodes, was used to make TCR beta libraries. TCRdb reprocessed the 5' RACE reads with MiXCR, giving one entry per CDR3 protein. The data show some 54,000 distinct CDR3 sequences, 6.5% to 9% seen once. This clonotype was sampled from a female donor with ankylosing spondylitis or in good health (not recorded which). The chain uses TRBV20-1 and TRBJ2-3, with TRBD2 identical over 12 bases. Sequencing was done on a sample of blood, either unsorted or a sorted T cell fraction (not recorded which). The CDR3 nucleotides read TGCAGTGCTAGAGTCCTAGCGGGGGGGACGCAGTATTTT. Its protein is CSARVLAGGTQYF.